This T cell receptor beta chain is from a study of T cell repertoires in cytomegalovirus infection. This CDR3 spans 17 amino acids. V gave up 1 base and J gave up 6 bases; unmatched junction bases: 14. TCRdb redid the calling of the reads with MiXCR, one entry per CDR3 protein. The sample yields about 52,000 distinct CDR3 sequences, 20% seen once. The count of this clonotype is one. What it binds is not known. This sequence originates from a human donor in good health (CMV status not recorded). Some clones in this sample may be carry-over from other donors' samples. The rearrangement joins TRBV12-3 or TRBV12-4 to TRBJ2-7; 8 bases fit TRBD1. The sequencing here drew on CD8+ T cells from cultured PBMCs, taken from culture after CMV antigen stimulation. CDR3 sequence: CASSLEAGGGLSGEQYF. CDR3 coding DNA: TGTGCCAGCAGTTTAGAGGCAGGGGGCGGTTTATCCGGCGAGCAGTACTTC.